This T cell receptor beta chain was sequenced in a study of OX40 agonist ivuxolimab in advanced cancers. The study, taken as a whole, reports: Low normalized T-cell clonal expansion was additionally recorded for some nonresponders.

V lost 7 bases to trimming and J lost 4 bases, with 8 bases between them. The CDR3 contains 11 residues. The germline V gene encodes CDR1 MNHNY and CDR2 SVGAGI (reference sequence). Produced via immunoSEQ multiplex PCR; TCRdb's table is partial and in-frame only. The table has tens of thousands of clones, roughly 90% seen once. A remark on this clone: What it recognizes is unknown.

The rearrangement links TRBV6-6 to TRBJ2-7, with no clear D. The sequencing used CD4+ or CD8+ T cells sorted from blood, collected in a trial of the OX40 agonist ivuxolimab. The sequence was obtained from an adult with an advanced solid tumor such as melanoma, head and neck, liver or kidney cancer. CDR3 in amino acids: CASKMGYEQYF. CDR3 nucleotides: TGTGCCAGCAAGATGGGTTACGAGCAGTACTTC.